These 3 T cell receptor beta chains share one sample of origin, sequenced in a study of blood T cells in healthy people across ages (dated by TCRdb to the mid-2010s). Libraries came from 5' RACE. Sequencing relied on an Illumina HiSeq 2500. A second PCR of roughly 6 to 11 cycles was run with a J-beta primer mix and a sample-barcoded 5' primer. TCRdb redid the processing of the public reads, applying fastp at Q25 and MiXCR, and retained in-frame beta chains. CDR3 protein duplicates are merged, each entry listing the most common genes and DNA. The sample table contains about 680,000 distinct CDR3 sequences; only one count was recorded for approximately 49% of them. The ten largest clones take up around a third of the sample. Material: blood. The source of these receptors is a woman aged 60-75 years in good health.

The chain is built from TRBV28 and TRBJ2-1, with D possibly being TRBD1 or TRBD2 (5 bases each). The J call may be wrong; the DNA end is better matched by TRBJ2-7. Per the germline V gene, CDR1 is MDHEN and CDR2 is SYDVKM. This CDR3 region has 15 residues. CDR3 nucleotide sequence: TGTGCCAGCAGTGGGGACCGGAGCTCCTACAATGAGCAGTACTTC. Translating it yields CASSGDRSSYNEQYF.

CDR3: CSALGSSSQYF. CDR3 nucleotide sequence: TGCAGTGCTCTTGGGAGTTCATCTCAGTACTTC. The gene calls are TRBV20-1 and TRBJ2-7, with D maybe TRBD2 (5 bases). Germline CDR1 is DFQATT and CDR2 is SNEGSKA (reference sequence). The CDR3 runs 11 residues. The ends were cut back, 5 bases at V and 10 bases at J, with 15 bases in the middle.

This clonotype was observed a few times. This chain uses TRBV4-3 with TRBJ2-1; D is unclear. V lost 0 bases to trimming and J lost 4 bases, with 10 bases between them. This CDR3 is built from 15 residues. CDR1 and CDR2 from the germline V gene are LGHNA and YSLEER. The CDR3 DNA is TGCGCCAGCAGCCAAGATCCGACAAGATACAATGAGCAGTTCTTC. Encoded protein: CASSQDPTRYNEQFF.